These T cell receptor beta chains were read from a single sample in a study of blood T cell repertoires in COVID-19. TCRdb's copy holds only in-frame clones and misses some; the assay was immunoSEQ multiplex PCR. The top ten clones hold approximately 2% of a sample with about 180,000 clones, about 89% of them seen once. Material for sequencing was peripheral blood. The source is a young man who had recovered from COVID-19. The CDR3 runs from the conserved cysteine through the conserved F or W. D genes are given only for firm matches. The listing skips clone size in some rows; elsewhere it reads once, few, many or a size class.

D gene,J gene,V gene,clone size,CDR3 protein,CDR3 DNA
TRBD1,TRBJ1-1,TRBV19,NA,CASSITNRGLGNTEAFF,TGTGCCAGTAGTATAACAAACAGGGGTCTTGGTAACACTGAAGCTTTCTTT
NA,TRBJ2-1,TRBV28,few,CASSDNEQFF,TGTGCCAGCAGCGACAATGAGCAGTTCTTC
NA,TRBJ1-2,TRBV11-2,NA,CASSPDDFYGYTF,TGTGCCAGCAGCCCTGATGACTTCTATGGCTACACCTTC
TRBD1,TRBJ1-4,TRBV27,NA,CASSFKRRTGTNEKLFF,TGTGCCAGCAGTTTTAAAAGGAGGACAGGGACTAATGAAAAACTGTTTTTT
NA,TRBJ2-3,TRBV5-4,NA,CASSFGPDTQYF,TGTGCCAGCAGCTTTGGGCCAGATACGCAGTATTTT
NA,TRBJ2-1,TRBV7-2,NA,CASSLGLGDLNEQFF,TGTGCCAGCAGCTTAGGACTAGGGGACCTTAATGAGCAGTTCTTC
TRBD2,TRBJ2-1,TRBV7-9,NA,CASIRRGRSDNEQFF,TGTGCCAGCATACGGCGCGGGAGGTCCGACAATGAGCAGTTCTTC
NA,TRBJ2-7,TRBV9,NA,CASSVGKGGSEQYF,TGTGCCAGCAGCGTAGGAAAGGGAGGATCGGAGCAGTACTTC
NA,TRBJ2-5,TRBV6-5,NA,CASSYEGLKQETQYF,TGTGCCAGCAGTTACGAGGGACTCAAACAAGAGACCCAGTACTTC
NA,TRBJ1-1,TRBV4-3,NA,CASSQTLTGKNTEAFF,TGCGCCAGCAGCCAGACCCTTACAGGGAAGAACACTGAAGCTTTCTTT
NA,TRBJ1-5,TRBV12-3/TRBV12-4,NA,CASSSYPQPQHF,TGTGCCAGCAGTTCCTACCCCCAGCCCCAGCATTTT
NA,TRBJ2-7,TRBV19,NA,CASSIGRASIAQYF,TGTGCCAGTAGTATAGGCAGGGCCTCCATCGCGCAGTACTTC
TRBD1,TRBJ2-7,TRBV28,NA,CASRLGQGPSYEQYF,TGTGCCAGCAGATTGGGACAGGGGCCTTCCTACGAGCAGTACTTC
NA,TRBJ1-3,TRBV7-6,NA,CASSQLGQQDTIYF,TGTGCCAGCAGCCAGCTGGGGCAGCAGGACACCATATATTTT
TRBD1,TRBJ2-6,TRBV7-2,NA,CASSSRGLGANVLTF,TGTGCCAGCAGCTCCAGGGGGCTTGGGGCCAACGTCCTGACTTTC
TRBD2,TRBJ2-5,TRBV5-6,NA,CASSLGSSGSQETQYF,TGTGCCAGCAGCTTGGGGAGTAGCGGGTCACAAGAGACCCAGTACTTC
NA,TRBJ1-5,TRBV10-3,NA,CAISESSQPQHF,TGTGCCATCAGTGAGTCGAGTCAGCCCCAGCATTTT
TRBD2,TRBJ2-7,TRBV6-2/TRBV6-3,NA,CASSYEGLAGEAGYEQYF,TGTGCCAGCAGTTACGAGGGACTAGCGGGAGAGGCGGGTTACGAGCAGTACTTC
TRBD1,TRBJ2-6,TRBV7-2,NA,CASSRTGNKDSGANVLTF,TGTGCCAGCAGCAGGACAGGGAATAAAGACTCTGGGGCCAACGTCCTGACTTTC
NA,TRBJ1-6,TRBV6-2/TRBV6-3,once,CASSYGAVGSYNSPPHF,TGTGCCAGCAGTTACGGGGCTGTGGGCTCCTATAATTCACCCCCCCACTTT
NA,TRBJ2-2,TRBV5-6,once,CASSPRDKNTGELFF,TGTGCCAGCAGCCCCCGGGACAAGAACACCGGGGAGCTGTTTTTT
NA,TRBJ2-7,TRBV4-3,NA,CASSQSRGAYEQYF,TGCGCCAGCAGCCAAAGCAGGGGTGCCTACGAGCAGTACTTC
NA,TRBJ1-2,TRBV28,NA,CASSLYAGLNTF,TGTGCCAGCAGTTTATATGCGGGGCTGAACACCTTC
NA,TRBJ2-5,TRBV9,once,CASSAYPGYQETQYF,TGTGCCAGCAGCGCCTACCCCGGGTACCAAGAGACCCAGTACTTC
NA,TRBJ2-7,TRBV4-1,NA,CASSQGELGSYEQYF,TGCGCCAGCAGCCAAGGGGAGCTAGGGTCGTACGAGCAGTACTTC
TRBD2,TRBJ2-1,TRBV4-2,NA,CASSQDGSSGRYGNEQFF,TGTGCCAGCAGCCAAGATGGATCTAGCGGGAGGTATGGCAATGAGCAGTTCTTC
TRBD2,TRBJ2-1,TRBV19,NA,CASSISGTSDYNEQFF,TGTGCCAGTAGTATATCTGGGACTAGCGACTACAATGAGCAGTTCTTC
TRBD1,TRBJ2-2,TRBV5-1,NA,CASSLNRGEAGLFF,TGCGCCAGCAGCTTGAACAGGGGAGAGGCTGGGCTGTTTTTT
NA,TRBJ1-2,TRBV12-3/TRBV12-4,NA,CASSLAGEGGYTF,TGTGCCAGCAGTTTGGCAGGGGAGGGTGGCTACACCTTC
NA,TRBJ1-3,TRBV2,NA,CASSRRGDRSGNTIYF,TGTGCCAGCAGCAGGAGGGGAGACAGAAGTGGAAACACCATATATTTT
TRBD1,TRBJ2-2,TRBV6-2/TRBV6-3,NA,CASSRQGVNTGELFF,TGTGCCAGCAGCCGACAGGGGGTAAACACCGGGGAGCTGTTTTTT
TRBD1,TRBJ2-5,TRBV7-2,NA,CASSPGTGKETQYF,TGTGCCAGCAGCCCGGGGACAGGGAAGGAGACCCAGTACTTC
NA,TRBJ2-4,TRBV7-2,NA,CASSSVLVGIQYF,TGTGCCAGCAGTTCAGTTCTAGTGGGCATTCAGTACTTC
TRBD2,TRBJ2-1,TRBV7-9,NA,CASSVSGTTGDEQFF,TGTGCCAGCAGCGTATCCGGGACTACTGGCGATGAGCAGTTCTTC
TRBD1,TRBJ1-3,TRBV11-2,NA,CATRQGAENTIYF,TGTGCCACCCGACAGGGGGCGGAAAACACCATATATTTT
NA,TRBJ1-2,TRBV5-1,NA,CASSLDRDIYGYTF,TGCGCCAGCAGCTTGGATAGGGACATCTATGGCTACACCTTC
NA,TRBJ2-1,TRBV2,NA,CASRDRRAGTYNEQFF,TGTGCCAGCAGAGACAGGCGGGCGGGTACCTACAATGAGCAGTTCTTC
NA,TRBJ1-5,TRBV7-2,NA,CASSLLMGGDQPQHF,TGTGCCAGCAGCTTATTAATGGGGGGGGATCAGCCCCAGCATTTT
NA,TRBJ2-2,TRBV12-3/TRBV12-4,NA,CASSPLRTGELFF,TGTGCCAGCAGTCCCCTTCGGACCGGGGAGCTGTTTTTT
NA,TRBJ2-2,TRBV6-2/TRBV6-3,NA,CASSYRGAQNTGELFF,TGTGCCAGCAGTTACCGGGGAGCACAGAACACCGGGGAGCTGTTTTTT
NA,TRBJ1-1,TRBV3-1/TRBV3-2,NA,CASSQVRTEAFF,TGTGCCAGCAGCCAAGTCCGGACTGAAGCTTTCTTT
NA,TRBJ2-5,TRBV2,NA,CASSAGAKLETQYF,TGTGCCAGCAGTGCTGGGGCCAAATTGGAGACCCAGTACTTC
TRBD2,TRBJ2-1,TRBV5-6,NA,CASSLGPSGAYNEQFF,TGTGCCAGCAGCTTGGGTCCTAGCGGGGCCTACAATGAGCAGTTCTTC
NA,TRBJ2-1,TRBV11-2,NA,CASSLGGGSYNEQFF,TGTGCCAGCAGCTTAGGGGGCGGTTCCTACAATGAGCAGTTCTTC
NA,TRBJ1-1,TRBV29-1,NA,CSVEAKQGLGEAFF,TGCAGCGTTGAAGCGAAACAGGGTCTAGGTGAAGCTTTCTTT
TRBD1,TRBJ2-7,TRBV7-2,NA,CASSSGQTYEQYF,TGTGCCAGCAGCTCGGGACAGACCTACGAGCAGTACTTC
TRBD1,TRBJ2-7,TRBV6-5,NA,CASSYSQGDEQYF,TGTGCCAGCAGTTACTCCCAGGGGGACGAGCAGTACTTC
TRBD1,TRBJ1-4,TRBV9,NA,CASSVLGQGHEKLFF,TGTGCCAGCAGCGTCTTGGGACAGGGACACGAAAAACTGTTTTTT
TRBD1,TRBJ1-1,TRBV3-1/TRBV3-2,NA,CASSRRSAGTGNTEAFF,TGTGCCAGCAGCCGCCGATCGGCCGGGACAGGGAACACTGAAGCTTTCTTT
NA,TRBJ1-2,TRBV5-5,NA,CASSTRLYGYTF,TGTGCCAGCAGCACCAGGCTCTATGGCTACACCTTC
NA,TRBJ2-7,TRBV11-2,NA,CASSVSQGGVYEQYF,TGTGCCAGCAGCGTATCACAGGGGGGGGTCTACGAGCAGTACTTC
NA,TRBJ1-2,TRBV27,NA,CASSLGQSYGYTF,TGTGCCAGCAGTTTAGGGCAGAGCTATGGCTACACCTTC
TRBD2,TRBJ2-3,TRBV9,NA,CASSVAALAGALGDTQYF,TGTGCCAGCAGCGTAGCGGCCCTAGCGGGAGCCCTCGGAGATACGCAGTATTTT
TRBD2,TRBJ2-1,TRBV10-1,once,CASRVSREVEQFF,TGCGCCAGCAGAGTATCGCGGGAGGTTGAGCAGTTCTTC
TRBD2,TRBJ2-2,TRBV5-6,NA,CASNRGGGTGELFF,TGTGCCAGCAACCGGGGGGGAGGCACCGGGGAGCTGTTTTTT
NA,TRBJ1-5,TRBV10-3,NA,CAISESSRGQPQHF,TGTGCCATCAGTGAGTCGAGTAGGGGCCAGCCCCAGCATTTT
TRBD2,TRBJ2-3,TRBV4-1,NA,CASSQDDPRLASGRSTDTQYF,TGCGCCAGCAGCCAAGATGACCCCAGACTTGCTAGCGGGAGGTCCACAGATACGCAGTATTTT
TRBD2,TRBJ2-1,TRBV4-2,NA,CASSQVAGVIYNEQFF,TGTGCCAGCAGCCAAGTAGCGGGAGTCATCTACAATGAGCAGTTCTTC
NA,TRBJ1-5,TRBV5-4,NA,CASSLGGVNQPQHF,TGTGCCAGCAGCTTGGGGGGGGTCAATCAGCCCCAGCATTTT